One sample yielded the 25 T cell receptor beta chains listed below, sequenced in a study of blood T cell repertoires in COVID-19. Some clones are missing from TCRdb's copy, which holds only in-frame ones; the method was immunoSEQ multiplex PCR. The data hold over 250,000 clones, with about 91% observed a single time. Sequenced sample: peripheral blood. The receptor source for this set is a woman between 55 and 75 years old with acute or convalescent COVID-19.

This sequence joins TRBV10-3 and TRBJ2-7, with D perhaps TRBD1 (6 bases). CDR3 length: 18 amino acids. CDR1 is ENHRY, CDR2 SYGVKD, per germline. V lost 7 bases and J 0 bases, leaving 25 bases between the germline ends. CDR3 nucleotides: TGTGCCATCAACGAGAAAGAAGACCTCGGGGACACCTCCTACGAGCAGTACTTC. Translating gives CAINEKEDLGDTSYEQYF.

The CDR3 loop reads CASSPPYGGGTEAFF. CDR3 bases: TGTGCCAGCAGTCCACCTTATGGGGGGGGCACTGAAGCTTTCTTT. V and J are TRBV6-5 and TRBJ1-1; TRBD1 might be the D (5 bases). The CDR3 is 15 residues long. Trimming took 5 bases from V and 4 from J, leaving 17 bases between them. CDR1 and CDR2 (germline): MNHEY, SVGAGI.

The J gene is TRBJ1-2, the V gene TRBV7-3; 8 nucleotides align to TRBD1. This CDR3 has 14 amino acids. Per germline, CDR1 SGHTA and CDR2 FQGTGA. V was pared by 4 bases and J by 4 bases, with 5 bases of the junction left unmatched. CDR3 sequence: CASSSAGQVYGYTF. The CDR3 nucleotides are TGTGCCAGCAGCTCCGCGGGACAGGTCTATGGCTACACCTTC.

This chain joins TRBV5-4 and TRBJ2-5; 8 bases line up with TRBD1. V shed 0 bases, J shed 4 bases, and the junction held 11 bases outside the gene matches. This CDR3 spans 17 amino acids. Germline CDR1 reads SGHNT; CDR2 reads YYREEE (reference sequence). The CDR3 protein is CASSLVGTGYSPETQYF. In DNA, the CDR3 is TGTGCCAGCAGCTTGGTTGGGACAGGCTATTCTCCAGAGACCCAGTACTTC.

This clone was detected only once. The V gene is TRBV9, the J gene TRBJ2-6; the match to TRBD1 covers 7 bases. The CDR3 length is 19 residues. V shed 3 bases and J 0 bases; nucleotides not matched to a gene: 12. The germline CDR1 and CDR2 sequences are SGDLS and YYNGEE. CDR3 sequence reads: CASSETGKQGISGANVLTF. CDR3 bases: TGTGCCAGCAGCGAGACAGGGAAACAGGGGATCTCTGGGGCCAACGTCCTGACTTTC.

This clone appeared a single time. This chain links TRBV7-9 with TRBJ2-5, with D tentatively TRBD1 (7 bases). V gave up 2 bases and J gave up 5 bases, with 15 bases separating them. Germline assignment: CDR1 SEHNR and CDR2 FQNEAQ (reference sequence). This CDR3 has 15 amino acids. As DNA, the CDR3 is TGTGCCAGCAGCTTAAGCAGGGGGGCGTGGGAGACCCAGTACTTC. Encoded protein: CASSLSRGAWETQYF. Complete variable domain (other parts from reference TRBV7-9 and TRBJ2-5): DTGVSQNPRHKITKRGQNVTFRCDPISEHNRLYWYRQTLGQGPEFLTYFQNEAQLEKSRLLSDRFSAERPKGSFSTLEIQRTEQGDSAMYLCASSLSRGAWETQYFGPGTRLLVL.

V usage is TRBV10-3 and J usage is TRBJ2-1; tentative D call: TRBD2 (7 bases). The germline gives CDR1 ENHRY, CDR2 SYGVKD. The CDR3 contains 17 residues. Trimming removed 3 bases from V and 4 bases from J, with 19 bases in between. CDR3 coding DNA: TGTGCCATCAGTGAATCCCGGGGGAGGGGGAGATACAATGAGCAGTTCTTC. Amino acid sequence: CAISESRGRGRYNEQFF.

The chain links TRBV9 to TRBJ1-1; maybe TRBD1 (5 bases). The CDR3 loop spans 15 amino acids. Germline CDR1 is SGDLS and CDR2 is YYNGEE. Trimming removed 0 bases from V and 4 bases from J, with 13 bases in between. The CDR3 sequence is CASSVVPKGSTEAFF. The CDR3 DNA sequence: TGTGCCAGCAGCGTAGTTCCAAAGGGGTCCACTGAAGCTTTCTTT.

The rearrangement joins TRBV24-1 to TRBJ2-5, with 7 bases that match TRBD1. The germline V gene encodes CDR1 KGHDR and CDR2 SFDVKD. V lost 9 bases and J lost 5; bases outside the gene matches: 14. This CDR3 comprises 15 residues. The CDR3 region is CATQRAGQDKETQYF. DNA of the CDR3: TGTGCCACCCAGAGGGCCGGACAGGATAAGGAGACCCAGTACTTC.

V is TRBV7-3 and J is TRBJ2-6; 7 bases map to TRBD1. Germline V gene lookup returns CDR1 SGHTA and CDR2 FQGTGA. Unmatched junction bases numbered 3, after V lost 5 bases and J lost 2 bases. The CDR3 sequence is 15 residues long. The CDR3 spells CASSQTGPGANVLTF. In DNA form, the CDR3 reads TGTGCCAGCAGCCAGACAGGGCCTGGGGCCAACGTCCTGACTTTC.

The J gene is TRBJ1-2, the V gene TRBV7-9, with unresolved D. Per the germline V gene, CDR1 is SEHNR and CDR2 is FQNEAQ (reference sequence). The V gene lost 1 base and the J gene lost 6 bases, with 12 bases spanning the gap. The CDR3 sequence is 14 residues long. The CDR3 bases are TGTGCCAGCAGCTTAGGAACAGCGAGGGATGGCTACACCTTC. Protein: CASSLGTARDGYTF.

This sequence joins TRBV27 and TRBJ2-5; 9 bases align to TRBD1. The germline gives CDR1 MNHEY, CDR2 SMNVEV (reference sequence). The CDR3 covers 15 residues. Losses at the gene ends were 1 base for V and 5 bases for J; bases not matched to a gene: 5. This CDR3 is CASSLLGQGLETQYF. The CDR3 DNA follows: TGTGCCAGCAGTTTATTGGGACAGGGCTTGGAGACCCAGTACTTC.

In nucleotides, the CDR3 is TGTGCCACTCAATGGAGCTCTGGAAACACCATATATTTT. It specifies CATQWSSGNTIYF. V gene TRBV19 combines with J gene TRBJ1-3, with D uncertain. The germline V gene has CDR1 LNHDA and CDR2 SQIVND (reference sequence). V was pared by 10 bases and J by 0 bases, with 10 bases between. The CDR3 is 13 residues long.

The rearrangement uses TRBV3-1 (or the pseudogene TRBV3-2) and TRBJ2-7, with TRBD1 identical over 9 bases. This CDR3 is built from 14 residues. From germline, CDR1 is LGHDT and CDR2 YNNKEL (reference sequence). V trimming: 6 bases; J trimming: 5 bases; junction bases outside the gene matches: 8. In DNA form, the CDR3 reads TGTGCCAGCAGTTACAACAGGGGGCTGAACGAGCAGTACTTC. It codes for CASSYNRGLNEQYF.

Comment on this clone: The sample contains more than one DNA sequence encoding this CDR3. The chain combines TRBV7-8 with TRBJ2-7; 10 nucleotides align to TRBD2. Trimming removed 2 bases from V and 4 bases from J; junction bases left unmatched: 5. The CDR3 is 15 amino acids. CDR1 SGHVS and CDR2 FQNEAQ come from the germline V gene. The CDR3 DNA is TGTGCCAGCAGCTTACCTAGCGGGAGTTCTTACGAGCAGTACTTC. It translates to CASSLPSGSSYEQYF.

The chain is built from TRBV5-4 and TRBJ1-2, with TRBD1 as a possible D gene (6 bases). The germline V gene encodes CDR1 SGHNT and CDR2 YYREEE (reference sequence). The V gene lost 7 bases and the J gene lost 1 base, with 17 bases spanning the gap. The CDR3 totals 15 residues. CDR3 nucleotides: TGTGCCAGCCGTACGCAAACAGGGTTTAACTATGGCTACACCTTC. It codes for CASRTQTGFNYGYTF. The complete variable domain, with remaining parts taken from reference TRBV5-4 and TRBJ1-2, reads ETGVTQSPTHLIKTRGQQVTLRCSSQSGHNTVSWYQQALGQGPQFIFQYYREEENGRGNFPPRFSGLQFPNYSSELNVNALELDDSALYLCASRTQTGFNYGYTFGSGTRLTVV.

A word on this clone: Other DNA sequences in the sample encode the same CDR3. The chain uses TRBV28 and TRBJ1-1, with D uncertain. The CDR3 totals 11 residues. The germline V gene encodes CDR1 MDHEN and CDR2 SYDVKM. The V gene lost 7 bases and the J gene lost 5 bases, with 8 bases spanning the gap. CDR3 amino acids: CASTGRTEAFF. The CDR3 coding sequence is TGTGCCAGCACGGGGAGGACTGAAGCTTTCTTT.

The chain couples TRBV5-1 to TRBJ1-3; no firm D call. There are 16 residues in the CDR3. CDR1 SGHRS and CDR2 YFSETQ come from the germline V gene. Trimming shortened V by 4 bases and J by 1 base, and 15 bases separated the two germline ends. The CDR3 sequence: CASSQEERFSGNTIYF. CDR3 bases: TGCGCCAGCAGCCAGGAGGAGAGGTTTTCTGGAAACACCATATATTTT.

The chain has TRBV18 and TRBJ2-3, with TRBD2 identical over 8 bases. The CDR3 extends over 16 amino acids. V trimming: 4 bases; J trimming: 4 bases; junction bases outside the gene matches: 10. Germline CDR1 reads KGHSH; CDR2 reads LQKENI. The CDR3 loop reads CASSLNSGTLADTQYF. The CDR3 coding sequence is TGTGCCAGCTCACTTAATAGCGGGACCTTGGCAGATACGCAGTATTTT.

The chain uses TRBV9 and TRBJ2-7, with no clear D. The germline V gene encodes CDR1 SGDLS and CDR2 YYNGEE. Deletions cut 5 bases from V and 7 bases from J, with 13 bases between. This CDR3 is 12 amino acids long. The CDR3 DNA reads TGTGCCAGCAGTTCTGGGTTGGAGGAGCAGTACTTC. Translation gives CASSSGLEEQYF. The full variable domain, with the rest looked up from reference TRBV9 and TRBJ2-7, is DSGVTQTPKHLITATGQRVTLRCSPRSGDLSVYWYQQSLDQGLQFLIQYYNGEERAKGNILERFSAQQFPDLHSELNLSSLELGDSALYFCASSSGLEEQYFGPGTRLTVT.

The V and J genes are TRBV28 and TRBJ1-2; D gene unclear. Looked up from germline, CDR1 is MDHEN and CDR2 is SYDVKM. The V and J ends lost 11 bases and 6 bases respectively, with 19 bases between them. The CDR3 is 13 residues long. CDR3 residues: CAHEGNAAHGYTF. In nucleotides, the CDR3 is TGTGCCCACGAGGGCAACGCGGCCCATGGCTACACCTTC.

The table lists this clone with a count of one. This chain connects TRBV6-2 or TRBV6-3 to TRBJ1-4; 7 nucleotides line up with TRBD1. Germline CDR1 is MNHEY and CDR2 is SVGEGT. V lost 6 bases and J lost 7; bases outside the gene matches: 8. The CDR3 loop spans 14 amino acids. The CDR3 sequence is CASSNRGGGEKLFF. The DNA for the CDR3 is TGTGCCAGCAGCAACAGGGGCGGTGGTGAAAAACTGTTTTTT.

The chain carries TRBV12-2 and TRBJ2-5; the D call TRBD2 from the table was never checked on the DNA. TRBV12-2 is a documented pseudogene. This CDR3 spans 15 amino acids. The CDR3 is CASRSGTEYQETQYF. CDR3 bases: TGTGCAAGTCGTTCGGGAACCGAATACCAAGAGACCCAGTACTTC.

This sequence joins TRBV6-5 and TRBJ1-6; D not resolved. Germline values: CDR1 MNHEY, CDR2 SVGAGI. CDR3 length equals 12 residues. V lost 7 bases and J 8 bases, leaving 9 bases between the germline ends. The CDR3 DNA is TGTGCCAGCACGGGGTTTGATTCACCCCTCCACTTT. It encodes CASTGFDSPLHF.

V gene TRBV3-1 (or the pseudogene TRBV3-2) combines with J gene TRBJ1-5; TRBD1 is a possible D gene (6 bases). Trimming took 3 bases from V and 2 from J, leaving 11 bases between them. This CDR3 region has 15 residues. Germline assignment: CDR1 LGHDT and CDR2 YNNKEL (reference sequence). The CDR3 loop reads CASSHGGGGNQPQHF. The CDR3 DNA follows: TGTGCCAGCAGCCACGGAGGGGGGGGCAATCAGCCCCAGCATTTT.